The 27 T cell receptor beta chains below were found in one sample sequenced in a study of cytomegalovirus exposure and HLA in healthy donors. Assay used: immunoSEQ multiplex PCR; TCRdb lists only in-frame clones, some missing. This sample yields 100,000 to 120,000 clones, of which 70% to 85% are seen a single time; 3% belongs to the top ten. The sequencing sample was made of PBMCs. The source is a woman aged 18-30 years in good health and CMV-seronegative.

The rearrangement joins TRBV5-1 to TRBJ1-1; 7 bases are a match to TRBD1. There are 14 residues in the CDR3. Trimming removed 7 bases from V and 1 base from J; junction bases left unmatched: 7. CDR1 and CDR2 from the germline V gene are SGHRS and YFSETQ. CDR3 loop: CASSGTATNTEAFF. Written as DNA, the CDR3 is TGCGCCAGCTCCGGGACAGCAACGAACACTGAAGCTTTCTTT.

The gene calls are TRBV13 and TRBJ2-3, with 9 bases aligning to TRBD2. V lost 1 base to trimming and J lost 6 bases; unmatched junction nucleotides: 5. CDR1 PRHDT and CDR2 FYEKMQ come from the germline V gene (reference sequence). The CDR3 runs to 15 residues. CDR3 sequence reads: CASSLETLAGDTQYF. The DNA of the CDR3 is TGTGCCAGCAGCTTAGAGACCCTAGCGGGGGATACGCAGTATTTT.

V and J are TRBV9 and TRBJ2-7, with D tentatively TRBD1 (5 bases). The ends were cut back, 7 bases at V and 7 bases at J, with 18 bases in the middle. The germline CDR1 and CDR2 sequences are SGDLS and YYNGEE. This CDR3 region has 13 residues. The CDR3: CASSQTDWAEQYF. CDR3 nucleotides: TGTGCCAGCTCCCAGACAGACTGGGCGGAGCAGTACTTC.

V gene TRBV19 combines with J gene TRBJ2-1; 10 nucleotides match TRBD2. In germline, CDR1 is LNHDA, CDR2 SQIVND (reference sequence). CDR3 length equals 15 residues. The V segment lost 6 bases and the J segment 1 base; nucleotides outside the gene matches: 3. CDR3 region: CASSNSGGSYNEQFF. The CDR3 DNA sequence: TGTGCCAGTAGCAATAGCGGGGGGTCCTACAATGAGCAGTTCTTC.

V gene TRBV19 combines with J gene TRBJ2-6; D ambiguous. Germline V gene lookup returns CDR1 LNHDA and CDR2 SQIVND (reference sequence). The CDR3 extends over 14 amino acids. Trimming removed 2 bases at V and 1 base at J, with 3 bases between. CDR3 residues: CASSIQSGANVLTF. CDR3 coding DNA: TGTGCCAGTAGTATACAGTCTGGGGCCAACGTCCTGACTTTC.

The chain links TRBV25-1 to TRBJ2-7; tentatively, D is TRBD1 (6 bases). Germline V gene lookup returns CDR1 MGHDK and CDR2 SYGVNS. V lost 9 bases, J lost 5 bases, and 17 bases lay in between. The CDR3 covers 13 residues. As DNA, the CDR3 is TGTGCCAGTACAGGGAACAACCTCCACGAGCAGTACTTC. Translating gives CASTGNNLHEQYF.

V usage is TRBV6-6 and J usage is TRBJ1-6, with unresolved D. This CDR3 region has 14 residues. The germline V gene encodes CDR1 MNHNY and CDR2 SVGAGI (reference sequence). V gave up 0 bases and J gave up 11 bases, with 11 bases separating them. CDR3 in amino acids: CASSYSLADPPLHF. The CDR3 DNA is TGTGCCAGCAGTTACTCGTTAGCCGACCCACCCCTCCACTTT.

The rearrangement uses TRBV5-4 and TRBJ1-1; a weak D match, TRBD1 (5 bases). Germline lookup yields CDR1 SGHNT and CDR2 YYREEE (reference sequence). This CDR3 is 17 amino acids long. The V end lost 0 bases, the J end lost 0 bases, and 15 bases lay between the germline ends. The CDR3 bases are TGTGCCAGCAGCTTGGCCAGTGGGGCAGGGCTGAACACTGAAGCTTTCTTT. The encoded protein is CASSLASGAGLNTEAFF.

The chain couples TRBV19 to TRBJ2-3; maybe TRBD2 (6 bases). Germline CDR1 and CDR2: LNHDA and SQIVND (reference sequence). The CDR3 length is 12 residues. The germline V and J ends were trimmed by 5 bases and 6 bases, with 9 bases remaining between them. Written as DNA, the CDR3 is TGTGCCAGTAGTGCGGCGGGGGATACGCAGTATTTT. Its protein is CASSAAGDTQYF.

The V gene is TRBV7-9, the J gene TRBJ1-5; weak D call: TRBD1 (6 bases). Germline CDR1 is SEHNR and CDR2 is FQNEAQ (reference sequence). This CDR3 has 15 residues. V was trimmed by 1 base and J by 3 bases, leaving 10 bases between them. CDR3 in amino acids: CASSLDRDLNQPQHF. CDR3 coding DNA: TGTGCCAGCAGCTTAGACAGGGACCTCAATCAGCCCCAGCATTTT.

J is TRBJ2-2 and V is TRBV2; TRBD1 is a possible D gene (6 bases). Looked up from germline, CDR1 is SNHLY and CDR2 is FYNNEI. The V gene lost 6 bases and the J gene lost 5 bases, with 13 bases spanning the gap. This CDR3 contains 14 residues. The CDR3 sequence: CASRREQGTGELFF. The CDR3, as DNA: TGTGCCAGCAGGAGGGAACAGGGTACCGGGGAGCTGTTTTTT. Using reference TRBV2 and TRBJ2-2 for the parts outside the CDR3, the full variable domain is EPEVTQTPSHQVTQMGQEVILRCVPISNHLYFYWYRQILGQKVEFLVSFYNNEISEKSEIFDDQFSVERPDGSNFTLKIRSTKLEDSAMYFCASRREQGTGELFFGEGSRLTVL.

The V gene is TRBV15, the J gene TRBJ2-7, with D perhaps matching TRBD2 (6 bases). V dropped 0 bases and J dropped 3 bases, with 9 bases sitting between them. Germline values: CDR1 LNHNV, CDR2 YYDKDF (reference sequence). This CDR3 region has 14 residues. The CDR3 protein is CATSRDPGVYEQYF. The CDR3 DNA reads as TGTGCCACCAGCAGAGATCCGGGGGTCTACGAGCAGTACTTC.

The chain has TRBV14 and TRBJ2-5; perhaps TRBD2 as D (6 bases). Trimming stripped 0 bases from V and 4 bases from J, with 12 bases between. This CDR3 has 15 residues. The germline gives CDR1 SGHDN, CDR2 FVKESK. The CDR3 protein is CASSQESGVGETQYF. The CDR3 DNA is TGTGCCAGCAGCCAAGAATCGGGGGTGGGAGAGACCCAGTACTTC.

The V gene is TRBV19, the J gene TRBJ2-3, with D perhaps TRBD2 (6 bases). Trimming stripped 6 bases from V and 0 bases from J, with 13 bases between. The CDR3 runs to 15 residues. In germline, CDR1 is LNHDA, CDR2 SQIVND (reference sequence). CDR3 amino acids: CASSPKGTSTDTQYF. The CDR3 bases are TGTGCCAGTAGCCCAAAGGGGACTAGCACAGATACGCAGTATTTT.

This chain connects TRBV6-6 to TRBJ2-3; 9 bases match TRBD2. Trimming took 3 bases from V and 5 from J; bases not matched to a gene: 3. This CDR3 is built from 14 residues. Germline CDR1 reads MNHNY; CDR2 reads SVGAGI (reference sequence). Here the CDR3 DNA reads TGTGCCAGCAGTTATCCTAGCGGGGTAGATACGCAGTATTTT. It specifies CASSYPSGVDTQYF.

The chain employs TRBV28 and TRBJ2-6, with D unclear. Germline V gives CDR1 MDHEN, CDR2 SYDVKM. This CDR3 contains 16 residues. The V end lost 2 bases, the J end lost 2 bases, and 10 bases lay between the germline ends. CDR3 bases: TGTGCCAGCAGTTTAAGAGGTAAAACTGGGGCCAACGTCCTGACTTTC. It translates to CASSLRGKTGANVLTF.

The rearrangement links TRBV6-6 to TRBJ1-4; a possible D gene is TRBD1 (5 bases). Per the germline V gene, CDR1 is MNHNY and CDR2 is SVGAGI (reference sequence). With 5 bases removed from V and 8 bases from J, the gap between germline ends came to 12 bases. The CDR3 consists of 13 residues. As DNA, the CDR3 is TGTGCCAGCAGTGTGGGGGGAGTGGAAAAACTGTTTTTT. This gives the protein CASSVGGVEKLFF.

This sequence joins TRBV6-5 and TRBJ2-1; 9 nucleotides match TRBD2. CDR1 is MNHEY, CDR2 SVGAGI, per germline. The trim removed 2 bases at V and 6 bases at J, leaving 5 bases unmatched. The CDR3 is made up of 15 amino acids. This CDR3 reads CASSYNAGGPNEQFF. In DNA form, the CDR3 reads TGTGCCAGCAGTTACAATGCGGGGGGGCCCAATGAGCAGTTCTTC.

The rearrangement links TRBV6-1 to TRBJ2-1, with TRBD2 matching over 14 bases. V shed 6 bases, J shed 9 bases, and the junction held 7 bases outside the gene matches. This CDR3 contains 15 residues. Germline CDR1 and CDR2: MNHNS and SASEGT. CDR3: CASRPGTSGGGEQFF. CDR3 DNA: TGTGCCAGCAGACCGGGGACTAGCGGGGGTGGTGAGCAGTTCTTC.

The J gene is TRBJ2-2, the V gene TRBV7-9; TRBD2 matches at 7 bases. This CDR3 has 15 amino acids. V lost 5 bases and J lost 5; bases outside the gene matches: 8. Germline V lookup: CDR1 SEHNR, CDR2 FQNEAQ (reference sequence). CDR3 DNA: TGTGCCAGCAGCCGAGGGGAGGGGTGGACCGGGGAGCTGTTTTTT. It specifies CASSRGEGWTGELFF.

This clone occurred once. The chain couples TRBV19 to TRBJ1-1, with D perhaps matching TRBD1 (5 bases). CDR1 LNHDA and CDR2 SQIVND come from the germline V gene (reference sequence). There are 13 residues in the CDR3. V was clipped by 5 bases and J by 5 bases, with 12 bases between them. The CDR3 loop reads CASSYRIMTEAFF. The CDR3 DNA is TGTGCCAGTAGTTACAGGATTATGACTGAAGCTTTCTTT. Together with reference TRBV19 and TRBJ1-1, the CDR3 gives the full variable domain: DGGITQSPKYLFRKEGQNVTLSCEQNLNHDAMYWYRQDPGQGLRLIYYSQIVNDFQKGDIAEGYSVSREKKESFPLTVTSAQKNPTAFYLCASSYRIMTEAFFGQGTRLTVV.

The chain recombines TRBV5-8 with TRBJ1-2, with D perhaps TRBD1 (5 bases). Germline V gene sequence: CDR1 SGHTS, CDR2 YDEGEE. Trimming took 4 bases from V and 2 from J, leaving 15 bases between them. CDR3 length: 15 amino acids. Here the CDR3 reads CASSHKTRANYGYTF. For the CDR3, the DNA is TGTGCCAGCAGCCATAAGACCAGGGCAAACTATGGCTACACCTTC.

DNA of the CDR3: TGTGCCAGTAGTATTCTAACTATCCGGGGGAATGGCTACACCTTC. This sequence encodes CASSILTIRGNGYTF. The J gene is TRBJ1-2, the V gene TRBV19; weak D call: TRBD1 (5 bases). This CDR3 spans 15 amino acids. The V and J ends lost 3 bases and 6 bases respectively, with 17 bases between them. In germline, CDR1 is LNHDA, CDR2 SQIVND (reference sequence).

The V gene is TRBV30, the J gene TRBJ1-5; D is ambiguous. The CDR3 spans 13 residues. The germline V gene encodes CDR1 GTSNPN and CDR2 SVGIG (reference sequence). Trimming stripped 0 bases from V and 5 bases from J, with 8 bases between. The CDR3 DNA reads TGTGCCTGGAGTGTAGGCAGGTATCAGCCCCAGCATTTT. Translating gives CAWSVGRYQPQHF.

This chain links TRBV6-1 with TRBJ2-7, with 10 bases identical to TRBD1. The CDR3 loop spans 14 amino acids. The V segment lost 1 base and the J segment 9 bases; nucleotides outside the gene matches: 6. In germline, CDR1 is MNHNS, CDR2 SASEGT. For the CDR3, the DNA is TGTGCCAGCAGTGAAGAAGGGACAGGGGATCGGCAGTACTTC. The encoded protein is CASSEEGTGDRQYF.

This chain connects TRBV5-4 to TRBJ2-5; possible D gene TRBD2, 6 bases. V shed 1 base and J shed 5 bases, with 12 bases lying between them. This CDR3 comprises 14 residues. Germline CDR1 and CDR2: SGHNT and YYREEE (reference sequence). The CDR3 DNA is TGTGCCAGCAGCTTGTGGGGAGGAGTGGAGACCCAGTACTTC. This translates into CASSLWGGVETQYF.

The chain has TRBV6-5 and TRBJ1-1; TRBD1 matches 7 bases. From germline, CDR1 is MNHEY and CDR2 SVGAGI. The CDR3 has 15 residues. V lost 5 bases, J lost 1 base, and 7 bases stayed unmatched. CDR3: CASSGWDSKNTEAFF. For the CDR3, the DNA is TGTGCCAGCAGTGGGTGGGACAGCAAGAACACTGAAGCTTTCTTT.